This TCR beta chain was obtained from a study of OX40 agonist ivuxolimab in advanced cancers. At the level of the study: Patients were treated with intravenous ivuxolimab, dosed at 0.01 to 10 mg/kg and infused every 2 weeks. Study-level findings and limits: Among the nonresponders, some also had low normalized T-cell clonal expansion.

Profiling relied on immunoSEQ multiplex PCR, and the TCRdb table lists in-frame clones only, not all of them. The sample includes tens of thousands of clones, more than 75% of them seen just once. Comments on this clone: Its matching antigen is unknown.

The timepoints at which blood was sampled were baseline, cycle 4 day 1, and cycle 7 day 1. V lost 2 bases to trimming and J lost 5 bases, with 6 bases between them. Per the germline V gene, CDR1 is ENHRY and CDR2 is SYGVKD. The CDR3 is 13 residues long. The material was CD4+ or CD8+ T cells sorted from blood, obtained in a trial of the OX40 agonist ivuxolimab. The J gene is TRBJ1-4, the V gene TRBV10-3; weak D call: TRBD1 (5 bases). The origin of this receptor is an adult with an advanced solid tumor such as melanoma, head and neck, liver or kidney cancer. DNA of the CDR3: TGTGCCATCAGTGAGGGGACGAATGAAAAACTGTTTTTT. It codes for CAISEGTNEKLFF.